Presented here are 22 T cell receptor beta chains from one specimen sequenced in a study of CD8 T cells in Susac syndrome. The RNA, about 0.45 to 1 ug, was put through reverse transcription using random hexamers. TCRdb re-analysed the immunoSEQ multiplex PCR reads in MiXCR, keeping a single row per CDR3 protein. The sample lists under 200,000 distinct CDR3 sequences; around 94% were seen once. Sequencing input: CD4+ T cells from PBMCs. The source is a human donor in good health.

The chain links TRBV27 to TRBJ2-5, with D maybe TRBD2 (5 bases). This CDR3 is 14 amino acids long. V was cut by 3 bases and J by 1 base, with 9 bases left in between. Germline CDR1 is MNHEY and CDR2 is SMNVEV (reference sequence). CDR3 protein: CASSFVASQETQYF. The CDR3 DNA follows: TGTGCCAGCAGTTTCGTAGCGTCCCAAGAGACCCAGTACTTC.

The CDR3 spells CATSRADRGGGYTF. The DNA of the CDR3 is TGTGCCACCAGCAGGGCCGACAGGGGAGGTGGCTACACCTTC. The V gene is TRBV15, the J gene TRBJ1-2, with 8 bases that match TRBD1. Germline V gene lookup returns CDR1 LNHNV and CDR2 YYDKDF (reference sequence). J lost 7 bases, V lost 3 bases, and 7 bases had no gene match. This CDR3 spans 14 amino acids. The whole variable domain, filled in from reference TRBV15 and TRBJ1-2, reads DAMVIQNPRYQVTQFGKPVTLSCSQTLNHNVMYWYQQKSSQAPKLLFHYYDKDFNNEADTPDNFQSRRPNTSFCFLDIRSPGLGDTAMYLCATSRADRGGGYTFGSGTRLTVV.

V gene TRBV11-2 combines with J gene TRBJ2-3; possibly TRBD2 for D (6 bases). CDR3 length: 15 residues. Per germline, CDR1 SGHAT and CDR2 FQNNGV. The germline V and J ends were trimmed by 5 bases and 0 bases, with 12 bases remaining between them. CDR3 in DNA: TGTGCCAGCAGCAGCTCGAGCGGGAGCACAGATACGCAGTATTTT. Translated, it gives CASSSSSGSTDTQYF.

The J gene is TRBJ1-1, the V gene TRBV14; the D gene is possibly TRBD1 (6 bases). Germline-derived CDR1 and CDR2 are SGHDN and FVKESK. Trimming removed 4 bases at V and 5 bases at J, with 20 bases between. The CDR3 contains 16 residues. The CDR3 spells CASSPGGPRGATEAFF. The CDR3, as DNA: TGTGCCAGCAGCCCGGGGGGCCCTAGGGGAGCGACTGAAGCTTTCTTT.

This rearrangement joins TRBV29-1 to TRBJ2-2; TRBD2 matches at 7 bases. The V gene end was trimmed by 4 bases and the J gene end by 1 base; junction bases not matched to a gene: 6. CDR3 size: 15 residues. The germline CDR1 and CDR2 sequences are SQVTM and ANQGSEA. The CDR3 DNA sequence: TGCAGCGTTGCCCGGGAGCGGGGGAACACCGGGGAGCTGTTTTTT. Translating it yields CSVARERGNTGELFF.

This chain uses TRBV20-1 with TRBJ1-2; D call uncertain. The length of the CDR3 is 15 residues. Trimming took off 5 bases at V and 6 bases at J, with 22 bases between the two ends. Germline CDR1 DFQATT, CDR2 SNEGSKA (reference sequence). Here the CDR3 reads CSAQLQQEGGDGYTF. The CDR3 nucleotides read TGCAGTGCTCAGCTGCAGCAGGAGGGTGGAGATGGCTACACCTTC.

This rearrangement joins TRBV3-1 to TRBJ2-7; D not certain. Germline loops: CDR1 LGHDT, CDR2 YNNKEL (reference sequence). The CDR3 covers 14 residues. V was cut by 5 bases and J by 4 bases, with 15 bases left in between. The CDR3 DNA reads as TGTGCCAGCAGCTCCCAAGCGAGCCAATACGAGCAGTACTTC. Protein: CASSSQASQYEQYF.

This chain connects TRBV28 to TRBJ2-3; TRBD2 matches 8 bases. The CDR3 sequence is 17 residues long. V was clipped by 2 bases and J by 2 bases; unmatched bases: 9. Germline lookup yields CDR1 MDHEN and CDR2 SYDVKM. The chain's CDR3 is CASSLANPGLVTDTQYF. The CDR3 nucleotides read TGTGCCAGCAGTTTAGCCAATCCGGGACTAGTCACAGATACGCAGTATTTT.

The V gene is TRBV20-1, the J gene TRBJ2-7, with TRBD2 matching 8 bases. This CDR3 has 14 residues. Germline loops: CDR1 DFQATT, CDR2 SNEGSKA (reference sequence). The V and J ends lost 5 bases and 1 base, in that order; junction bases with no gene match: 7. CDR3 residues: CSADSGAASYEQYF. DNA of the CDR3: TGCAGTGCTGATAGCGGGGCGGCGTCCTACGAGCAGTACTTC.

The rearrangement links TRBV2 to TRBJ1-2; D may be TRBD1 (6 bases). Trimming left V 5 bases short and J 4 bases short, with 11 bases between. The CDR3 loop spans 13 amino acids. CDR1 and CDR2 (germline): SNHLY, FYNNEI. The CDR3 DNA follows: TGTGCCAGCAGTCCACAGGGAGCCTATGGCTACACCTTC. Translated, it gives CASSPQGAYGYTF. Looking up the rest from reference TRBV2 and TRBJ1-2 gives the full variable domain: EPEVTQTPSHQVTQMGQEVILRCVPISNHLYFYWYRQILGQKVEFLVSFYNNEISEKSEIFDDQFSVERPDGSNFTLKIRSTKLEDSAMYFCASSPQGAYGYTFGSGTRLTVV.

The CDR3 DNA follows: TGTGCCAGTCGCAAGCGGGGGAGGACCTACGAGCAGTACTTC. Its protein is CASRKRGRTYEQYF. The V call is TRBV19, the J call TRBJ2-7; 8 bases align to TRBD2. Trimming took 8 bases from V and 2 from J; bases not matched to a gene: 8. The CDR3 is 14 residues long. Germline V gene sequence: CDR1 LNHDA, CDR2 SQIVND (reference sequence).

This clonotype came up once. V and J are TRBV27 and TRBJ2-7; 8 bases align to TRBD1. This CDR3 is 15 amino acids long. Unmatched junction bases numbered 14, after V lost 7 bases and J lost 6 bases. Germline CDR1 and CDR2: MNHEY and SMNVEV (reference sequence). CDR3 amino acids: CASTRSIGQGSEQYF. The CDR3 coding sequence is TGTGCCAGCACCCGCAGCATAGGACAGGGTTCCGAGCAGTACTTC.

V and J are TRBV4-1 and TRBJ1-6; no clear D gene. The ends were cut back, 0 bases at V and 9 bases at J, with 6 bases in the middle. The CDR3 totals 13 residues. Per the germline V gene, CDR1 is MGHRA and CDR2 is YSYEKL. CDR3 nucleotides: TGCGCCAGCAGCCAAGATTTTCGTTCACCCCTCCACTTT. Translating it yields CASSQDFRSPLHF.

This chain joins TRBV12-3 or TRBV12-4 and TRBJ1-2, with D maybe TRBD1 (5 bases). This CDR3 spans 13 amino acids. V lost 0 bases and J 8 bases, leaving 10 bases between the germline ends. DNA of the CDR3: TGTGCCAGCAGTTTAGCGCAGGGCGAAGGCTACACCTTC. Amino acids: CASSLAQGEGYTF.

This CDR3 reads CASSFGPPNQPQHF. CDR3 sequence (DNA): TGTGCCAGCAGTTTTGGACCGCCGAATCAGCCCCAGCATTTT. The J gene is TRBJ1-5, the V gene TRBV6-2 or TRBV6-3; D call uncertain. V lost 4 bases and J 4 bases, leaving 11 bases between the germline ends. The CDR3 totals 14 residues. Germline V gene sequence: CDR1 MNHEY, CDR2 SVGEGT.

The chain uses TRBV7-9 and TRBJ2-7, with a possible D match to TRBD2 (6 bases). The V end was cut by 0 bases, the J end by 2 bases, with 11 bases between. The CDR3 is 15 residues long. Germline V gene data show CDR1 as SEHNR and CDR2 as FQNEAQ (reference sequence). In DNA, the CDR3 is TGTGCCAGCAGCTTAGCGCTCCCGGGGGCCTACGAGCAGTACTTC. Protein: CASSLALPGAYEQYF.

This sequence joins TRBV10-3 and TRBJ2-7, with D maybe TRBD1 (5 bases). The length of the CDR3 is 12 residues. Trimming left V 6 bases short and J 6 bases short, with 12 bases between. From germline, CDR1 is ENHRY and CDR2 SYGVKD. CDR3: CAIRGQGTEQYF. The CDR3 coding sequence is TGTGCCATCAGGGGTCAGGGCACCGAGCAGTACTTC.

This chain joins TRBV9 and TRBJ1-2; 8 nucleotides line up with TRBD1. Germline loops: CDR1 SGDLS, CDR2 YYNGEE. V was clipped by 0 bases and J by 8 bases; unmatched bases: 9. The CDR3 runs to 15 residues. CDR3 region: CASSVAPTGEGGYTF. The CDR3 coding sequence is TGTGCCAGCAGCGTAGCCCCGACAGGGGAAGGCGGCTACACCTTC.

The chain couples TRBV4-2 to TRBJ2-1; D uncertain. The CDR3 extends over 12 amino acids. Deletions cut 0 bases from V and 10 bases from J, with 7 bases between. Germline CDR1 and CDR2: LGHNA and YNFKEQ. CDR3 sequence: CASSQEVREQFF. The CDR3 DNA is TGTGCCAGCAGCCAAGAAGTAAGGGAGCAGTTCTTC.

The chain joins TRBV4-3 to TRBJ1-1; tentative D call: TRBD1 (5 bases). The CDR3 totals 14 residues. The V and J ends lost 4 bases and 2 bases respectively, with 11 bases between them. Germline V lookup: CDR1 LGHNA, CDR2 YSLEER. The CDR3 is CASSRQNSNTEAFF. The CDR3 nucleotides are TGCGCCAGCAGCCGACAGAACAGCAACACTGAAGCTTTCTTT.

The rearrangement joins TRBV28 to TRBJ1-5, with D perhaps TRBD1 (5 bases). The CDR3 extends over 13 amino acids. Germline values: CDR1 MDHEN, CDR2 SYDVKM. The V gene lost 5 bases and the J gene lost 3 bases, with 8 bases spanning the gap. The CDR3 loop is CASSRQYNQPQHF. The CDR3 nucleotides are TGTGCCAGCAGTCGACAGTACAATCAGCCCCAGCATTTT.

The chain recombines TRBV29-1 with TRBJ2-3; TRBD2 matches 9 bases. This CDR3 spans 16 amino acids. Per the germline V gene, CDR1 is SQVTM and CDR2 is ANQGSEA. The ends lost 4 bases at V and 4 bases at J; junction bases unmatched: 12. The CDR3 sequence: CSVGFGAGGLPDTQYF. CDR3 sequence (DNA): TGCAGCGTTGGTTTCGGGGCGGGGGGGCTCCCAGATACGCAGTATTTT.